The 19 T cell receptor beta chains below all came from one sample that was sequenced in a study of blood T cell repertoires in COVID-19. Only in-frame clones appear in the TCRdb table, and some are missing; sequencing was by immunoSEQ multiplex PCR. The table shows 200,000 to 250,000 clones, with around four fifths occurring only once. The specimen was peripheral blood. These receptors originate from an elderly woman with COVID-19, enrolled during active disease.

The chain employs TRBV5-1 and TRBJ1-1; tentatively, D is TRBD1 (5 bases). The CDR3 loop spans 13 amino acids. Trimming shortened V by 1 base and J by 4 bases, and 8 bases separated the two germline ends. Germline CDR1 SGHRS, CDR2 YFSETQ. The CDR3 is CASSLNGATEAFF. DNA for the CDR3: TGCGCCAGCAGCTTGAATGGGGCCACTGAAGCTTTCTTT.

The J gene is TRBJ2-7, the V gene TRBV6-5; a weak D match, TRBD1 (6 bases). Germline CDR1 and CDR2: MNHEY and SVGAGI. V lost 5 bases and J lost 3, with 11 bases in between. There are 13 residues in the CDR3. The CDR3 reads CASSRTGNYEQYV. The CDR3 DNA is TGTGCCAGCAGTAGAACAGGGAACTACGAGCAGTACGTC.

Here the CDR3 reads CASSSEGGRQFF. As DNA, the CDR3 is TGTGCCAGCAGCTCCGAAGGGGGCAGGCAGTTCTTC. The J gene is TRBJ2-1, the V gene TRBV7-9; 7 positions match TRBD1. Per germline, CDR1 SEHNR and CDR2 FQNEAQ (reference sequence). This CDR3 has 12 amino acids. V dropped 4 bases and J dropped 12; count of bases not matched to a gene: 6.

This chain uses TRBV7-9 with TRBJ1-4; 7 bases match TRBD1. This CDR3 spans 14 amino acids. Per the germline V gene, CDR1 is SEHNR and CDR2 is FQNEAQ (reference sequence). V lost 4 bases and J lost 5; bases outside the gene matches: 4. The CDR3 here is CASSWTRGNEKLFF. In DNA, the CDR3 is TGTGCCAGCAGCTGGACCAGGGGGAATGAAAAACTGTTTTTT.

The J gene is TRBJ1-2, the V gene TRBV28; 12 bases line up with TRBD1. V lost 11 bases and J lost 8; bases outside the gene matches: 6. The V gene's germline CDR1 is MDHEN and CDR2 SYDVKM. The CDR3 has 12 residues. CDR3 protein: CAGGQGALGYTF. CDR3 nucleotide sequence: TGTGCCGGGGGACAGGGGGCTTTAGGCTACACCTTC.

The chain links TRBV18 to TRBJ2-4; D ambiguous. The CDR3 covers 13 residues. Germline-derived CDR1 and CDR2 are KGHSH and LQKENI. V shed 3 bases and J shed 9 bases, with 12 bases lying between them. DNA of the CDR3: TGTGCCAGCTCACCTATGGTAGCCGGCATTCAGTACTTC. It is translated as CASSPMVAGIQYF.

The chain has TRBV2 and TRBJ2-5, with 11 bases aligning to TRBD1. Trimming cost V 6 bases and J 3 bases; bases outside gene matches: 3. Germline CDR1 reads SNHLY; CDR2 reads FYNNEI. CDR3 length equals 14 residues. The CDR3 here is CASSGQGAKETQYF. The CDR3, as DNA: TGTGCCAGCAGCGGACAGGGGGCTAAAGAGACCCAGTACTTC.

The chain carries TRBV5-1 and TRBJ1-6; 7 nucleotides match TRBD1. Germline CDR1 and CDR2: SGHRS and YFSETQ. The CDR3 length is 18 residues. V was pared by 4 bases and J by 0 bases, with 10 bases of the junction left unmatched. This chain's CDR3 is CASSVGQVSSSYNSPLHF. Here the CDR3 DNA reads TGCGCCAGCAGCGTCGGACAGGTTTCGAGCTCCTATAATTCACCCCTCCACTTT. The variable domain in full, with the rest retrieved from reference TRBV5-1 and TRBJ1-6, is KAGVTQTPRYLIKTRGQQVTLSCSPISGHRSVSWYQQTPGQGLQFLFEYFSETQRNKGNFPGRFSGRQFSNSRSEMNVSTLELGDSALYLCASSVGQVSSSYNSPLHFGNGTRLTVT.

This chain uses TRBV5-1 with TRBJ1-2, with 10 bases aligning to TRBD1. J lost 7 bases, V lost 3 bases, and 6 bases had no gene match. The CDR3 loop spans 14 amino acids. CDR1 SGHRS and CDR2 YFSETQ come from the germline V gene. The CDR3 DNA reads as TGCGCCAGCAGCTGGGGGGACAGGGGAAGTGGCTACACCTTC. Encoded protein: CASSWGDRGSGYTF.

The chain links TRBV19 to TRBJ2-2; TRBD2 aligns across 13 bases. Germline CDR1 reads LNHDA; CDR2 reads SQIVND (reference sequence). The CDR3 totals 17 residues. After removal of 5 bases from V and 5 bases from J, the junction contained 8 bases not matched to a gene. The DNA for the CDR3 is TGTGCCAGTAGTCCCGGGACTAGCGGGGCCGGAACCGGGGAGCTGTTTTTT. Its translation is CASSPGTSGAGTGELFF.

The chain is built from TRBV5-1 and TRBJ2-5; 7 bases fit TRBD1. Trimming cost V 0 bases and J 4 bases; bases outside gene matches: 0. Looked up from germline, CDR1 is SGHRS and CDR2 is YFSETQ. This CDR3 spans 13 amino acids. The DNA for the CDR3 is TGCGCCAGCAGCTTGGGGACAGGAGAGACCCAGTACTTC. As protein: CASSLGTGETQYF.

The V gene is TRBV3-1 (or the pseudogene TRBV3-2), the J gene TRBJ1-4; TRBD1 matches 8 bases. The CDR3 totals 16 residues. V dropped 1 base and J dropped 4; count of bases not matched to a gene: 5. Germline CDR1 reads LGHDT; CDR2 reads YNNKEL (reference sequence). CDR3 residues: CASSQVNRGDNEKLFF. CDR3 sequence (DNA): TGTGCCAGCAGCCAAGTAAACAGGGGGGATAATGAAAAACTGTTTTTT.

V is TRBV7-9 and J is TRBJ2-3; a weak D match, TRBD1 (6 bases). CDR1 and CDR2 (germline): SEHNR, FQNEAQ (reference sequence). V was pared by 5 bases and J by 10 bases, with 16 bases between. The CDR3 is 13 amino acids. For the CDR3, the DNA is TGTGCCAGCAGCCCTCAGGGGCTCTACTCGCAGTATTTT. Its protein product is CASSPQGLYSQYF.

CDR3 sequence: CASSVSAEIYGYTF. DNA of the CDR3: TGTGCCAGCAGCGTATCCGCGGAAATCTATGGCTACACCTTC. The chain couples TRBV9 to TRBJ1-2; unclear D gene. Per germline, CDR1 SGDLS and CDR2 YYNGEE. V was cut by 1 base and J by 4 bases, with 11 bases left in between. The CDR3 is 14 residues long.

The rearrangement joins TRBV7-2 to TRBJ2-7, with D possibly being TRBD2 (6 bases). The CDR3 runs 13 residues. The V gene's germline CDR1 is SGHTA and CDR2 FQGNSA. Trimming took off 1 base at V and 13 bases at J, with 17 bases between the two ends. The CDR3 protein is CASSLGERVPIYF. The CDR3 bases are TGTGCCAGCAGCTTAGGGGAGCGGGTTCCTATTTACTTC.

This chain links TRBV6-5 with TRBJ1-2; TRBD1 agrees at 8 bases. The V segment lost 7 bases and the J segment 9 bases; nucleotides outside the gene matches: 16. CDR3 size: 15 residues. Germline CDR1 MNHEY, CDR2 SVGAGI. This CDR3 is CASIVPGQASPRYTF. CDR3 bases: TGTGCCAGCATCGTGCCGGGACAGGCAAGCCCGCGCTACACCTTC.

The J gene is TRBJ2-1, the V gene TRBV6-5, with 11 bases lining up with TRBD2. CDR3 length: 15 residues. Per germline, CDR1 MNHEY and CDR2 SVGAGI. The V and J ends lost 8 bases and 8 bases, in that order; junction bases with no gene match: 11. The chain's CDR3 is CASGRLAGSGDEQFF. The CDR3 DNA sequence: TGTGCCAGCGGCCGACTAGCGGGGTCTGGGGATGAGCAGTTCTTC.

The V gene is TRBV28, the J gene TRBJ1-4; possibly TRBD1 for D (6 bases). This CDR3 spans 15 amino acids. The germline CDR1 and CDR2 sequences are MDHEN and SYDVKM. Trimming removed 8 bases at V and 4 bases at J, with 17 bases between. The CDR3 here is CASLTGGGGNEKLFF. The CDR3 DNA sequence: TGTGCCAGCCTCACGGGGGGCGGAGGTAATGAAAAACTGTTTTTT.

The rearrangement joins TRBV6-5 to TRBJ1-6, with a weak D call TRBD1 (6 bases). This CDR3 has 15 residues. CDR1 and CDR2 (germline): MNHEY, SVGAGI. With 6 bases removed from V and 3 bases from J, the gap between germline ends came to 12 bases. The CDR3 nucleotides read TGTGCCAGCAGCGGACAGCAGGACTATAATTCACCCCTCCACTTT. This encodes CASSGQQDYNSPLHF.